This is a list of T cell receptor beta chains from one sample in a study of T cells in Graves' hyperthyroidism and ophthalmopathy. TCRdb re-derived calls from the multiplex PCR reads in MiXCR, one entry per CDR3 protein. There are 690,000 or so distinct CDR3 sequences in the sample; approximately 19% occur only once, and over 15% lies in the top ten. The specimen was blood. The receptors were sampled from a woman aged 45-60 years with Graves' hyperthyroidism that later progressed to Graves' ophthalmopathy. Both conserved end residues are trimmed from each CDR3. Each record gives: V gene, CDR3 protein.

TRBV27,ASMTLPGLDGYT
TRBV4-1,ASSLTPGLAGLSYNEQF
TRBV4-1,ASSQMGSGANVLT
TRBV6-1,ASSELLDNEQF
TRBV6-1,ASTPGGGIVRQF
TRBV12-3/TRBV12-4,ASSLRGGTVYEQY
TRBV5-8,ASSLGAGGKPYNEQF
TRBV18,ASSPSLEAYNEQF
TRBV2,ASSEARRASGGVYQETQY
TRBV20-1,SAKHNRVPNYGYT
TRBV27,ASSLSTGGGAGELF
TRBV20-1,SASMRGVTDTQY
TRBV20-1,SARDEGGPNEQY
TRBV5-1,ASSFSGPPYEQY
TRBV7-3,ASSPQRGLSYEQY
TRBV20-1,SASPEGTGEVGHT
TRBV16,ASSRTGEILT
TRBV9,ASSVGSGSMEKLF
TRBV3-1,ASSANQETQY
TRBV9,ASSVGDGVYGYT
TRBV20-1,SARDARANSPLH
TRBV3-1,ASSHDRDYNSPLH
TRBV12-3/TRBV12-4,ASSAPTSGGGTDTQY
TRBV11-2,ASSLATATFNEQF
TRBV2,ASSERTGWDTEAF
TRBV5-4,ASSPRGGETEAF
TRBV9,ASSSGGGPF
TRBV12-3/TRBV12-4,ASSPGTDNTEAF
TRBV5-6,ASRRQGTGGRGSPQH
TRBV6-1,ASSEALREQETQY
TRBV6-1,ASRAGLAGLWEQY
TRBV4-1,ASSPGQGGETQY
TRBV20-1,SAQDRAGNTIY
TRBV10-3,AIRRATNEKLF
TRBV7-2,ASRLLLGGAKNIQY
TRBV2,ASARHLMNTEAF
TRBV5-1,ASSGPGTQDSPLH
TRBV6-5,ASSPTGGRGYT
TRBV20-1,SARGRDRGPGSYNSPLH
TRBV7-9,ASSSQGQIMNTEAF
TRBV9,ASSGTPGLLNTEAF